This record looks at one T cell receptor (beta chain) sequence and its context. Its antigen is not known. The study profiled TCR beta VDJ and CDR3 using genomic DNA as template. TCRdb analysed the reads with MiXCR anew, one entry per CDR3 protein. This sample carries 150,000 to 200,000 distinct CDR3 sequences, about 48% of them seen once, and the ten largest clones take 1.1%. The data belong to a study of CD8+CD57+ T cells in acquired aplastic anemia. The wider study: Sorted CD4+ plus CD8+ cells gave DNA averaging 3.2 ug. Reads per healthy sample averaged about 9.8 million (CD4+) and under 13 million (CD8+). General study findings and limits: The study identified roughly 31 CD8+ CDR3 sequences shared by patients and controls. No significant difference in CD8+ Simpson's diversity was found between patients and controls.

Germline V CDR1 and CDR2: LNHDA, SQIVND (reference sequence). CDR3 length: 14 residues. Trimming at V came to 7 bases and at J to 7 bases, leaving 11 bases not matched to a gene. The sample taken for sequencing was sorted CD4+, CD8+, or CD8+CD57+ T cells (not recorded which) from PBMCs. This chain joins TRBV19 and TRBJ2-7, with 9 bases matching TRBD1. The receptor was derived from a human donor in good health. The CDR3 region has the DNA TGTGCCAGTAACGGGATAACAGGGGGCTGGGAGCAGTACTTC. Translation gives CASNGITGGWEQYF.